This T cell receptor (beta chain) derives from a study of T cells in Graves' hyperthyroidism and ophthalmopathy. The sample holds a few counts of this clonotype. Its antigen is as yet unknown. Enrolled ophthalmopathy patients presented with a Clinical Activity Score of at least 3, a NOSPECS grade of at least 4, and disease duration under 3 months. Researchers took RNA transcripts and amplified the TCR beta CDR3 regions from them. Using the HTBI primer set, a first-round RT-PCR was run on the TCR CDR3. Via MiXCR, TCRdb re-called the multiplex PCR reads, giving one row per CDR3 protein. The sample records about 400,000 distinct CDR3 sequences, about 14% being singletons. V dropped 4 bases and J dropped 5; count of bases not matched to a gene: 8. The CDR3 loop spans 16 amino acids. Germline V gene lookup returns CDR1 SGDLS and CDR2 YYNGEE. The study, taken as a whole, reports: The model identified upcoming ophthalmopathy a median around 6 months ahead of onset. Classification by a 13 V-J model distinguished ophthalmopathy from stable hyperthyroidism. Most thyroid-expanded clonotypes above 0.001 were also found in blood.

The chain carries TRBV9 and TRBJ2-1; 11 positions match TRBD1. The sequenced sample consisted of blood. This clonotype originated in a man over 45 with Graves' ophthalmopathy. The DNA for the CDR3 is TGTGCCAGCAGCCCCTTCTGGACAGGGGGCAACAATGAGCAGTTCTTC. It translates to CASSPFWTGGNNEQFF.